One and the same sample provided the 8 T cell receptor beta chains below, sequenced in a study of T cell changes during pregnancy in multiple sclerosis. Libraries were prepared by immunoSEQ multiplex PCR; TCRdb keeps only in-frame clonotypes and omits some of them. The table shows under 50,000 clones, with approximately 95% occurring only once. The sequences come from CD8+ T cells from peripheral blood mononuclear cells, collected in the first trimester of pregnancy. The receptors here all came from a female donor with multiple sclerosis, enrolled in a pregnancy study.

This clone has a single count. The chain has TRBV9 and TRBJ2-4; the match to TRBD2 covers 9 bases. V lost 0 bases, J lost 4 bases, and 5 bases stayed unmatched. The germline V gene encodes CDR1 SGDLS and CDR2 YYNGEE. There are 16 residues in the CDR3. The CDR3 bases are TGTGCCAGCAGCGTAGGCCTAGCGGGGCATAAAAACATTCAGTACTTC. Protein: CASSVGLAGHKNIQYF.

The gene calls are TRBV5-6 and TRBJ2-7; 9 bases align to TRBD1. Germline V gives CDR1 SGHDT, CDR2 YYEEEE. CDR3 length: 14 amino acids. Losses at the gene ends were 4 bases for V and 5 bases for J; bases not matched to a gene: 7. The CDR3 nucleotides read TGTGCCAGCAGCACAGGGGGCTCGGGCCACGAGCAGTACTTC. Its translation: CASSTGGSGHEQYF. Supplemented by reference TRBV5-6 and TRBJ2-7, the full variable domain reads DAGVTQSPTHLIKTRGQQVTLRCSPKSGHDTVSWYQQALGQGPQFIFQYYEEEERQRGNFPDRFSGHQFPNYSSELNVNALLLGDSALYLCASSTGGSGHEQYFGPGTRLTVT.

This clone was observed once. The J gene is TRBJ2-7, the V gene TRBV19, with 11 bases that match TRBD2. Germline V gene sequence: CDR1 LNHDA, CDR2 SQIVND (reference sequence). The junction had 3 bases not matched to a gene; V was cut back by 6 bases and J by 2 bases. CDR3 length: 14 amino acids. CDR3 protein: CASSPSGGTYEQYF. The CDR3 DNA reads as TGTGCCAGTAGCCCTAGCGGGGGGACCTACGAGCAGTACTTC.

The genes are TRBV14 and TRBJ2-7; no reliable D call. V was shortened by 0 bases and J by 2 bases, with 11 bases between the two germline ends. The CDR3 totals 15 residues. CDR1 and CDR2 (germline): SGHDN, FVKESK. DNA of the CDR3: TGTGCCAGCAGCCAAGAGGGCCCCGGAACCTACGAGCAGTACTTC. Its translation is CASSQEGPGTYEQYF.

The DNA for the CDR3 is TGCGCCAGCAGCCAACTAGACAGAGACTACGAGCAGTACTTC. This encodes CASSQLDRDYEQYF. V usage is TRBV4-1 and J usage is TRBJ2-7; D is perhaps TRBD1 (5 bases). There are 14 residues in the CDR3. V lost 2 bases and J 3 bases, leaving 11 bases between the germline ends. The germline V gene has CDR1 MGHRA and CDR2 YSYEKL.

This rearrangement joins TRBV28 to TRBJ1-5; D is uncertain. Germline V lookup: CDR1 MDHEN, CDR2 SYDVKM. The ends were cut back, 10 bases at V and 5 bases at J, with 15 bases in the middle. CDR3 length: 13 residues. CDR3 nucleotide sequence: TGTGCCACCACGGGAGGGTTATATCAGCCCCAGCATTTT. Its protein is CATTGGLYQPQHF.

This clone was detected only once. The rearrangement uses TRBV13 and TRBJ2-5; D is ambiguous. The CDR3 has 15 amino acids. The V end was cut by 6 bases, the J end by 1 base, with 15 bases between. Germline CDR1 reads PRHDT; CDR2 reads FYEKMQ (reference sequence). The CDR3 DNA is TGTGCCAGCAGTCCCCCCCTTCGCAGCCAAGAGACCCAGTACTTC. Translating gives CASSPPLRSQETQYF.

The rearrangement joins TRBV7-8 to TRBJ2-5, with D unresolved. The V end was cut by 1 base, the J end by 1 base, with 7 bases between. The CDR3 runs to 14 residues. Per the germline V gene, CDR1 is SGHVS and CDR2 is FQNEAQ. In DNA form, the CDR3 reads TGTGCCAGCAGCTTAGTTCTATCCCAAGAGACCCAGTACTTC. As protein: CASSLVLSQETQYF.